This T cell receptor beta chain originates from a study of identical twins. This clonotype was counted many times. The cDNA had a unique molecular identifier and a template-switch universal primer site. TCRdb re-derived calls from the 5' RACE reads in MiXCR, one entry per CDR3 protein. The table includes about 200,000 distinct CDR3 sequences, over 5.5% detected once. V shed 2 bases and J shed 2 bases, with 4 bases lying between them. CDR1 is WSHSY and CDR2 is SAAADI in the germline V gene. The CDR3 has 12 residues. This same sample was also part of a study on T cells expressing NK-cell markers. That source notes: CD8+ T cells in 5 or 6 donors included dominant NKG2C+ clonotypes at roughly 1.0-7.0%.

This receptor was obtained from a woman younger than 30 in good health. The sequenced sample was CD8+ T cells sorted from blood. The rearrangement joins TRBV10-2 to TRBJ2-7, with D uncertain. CDR3 DNA: TGCGCCAGCAGTGAGAGGGCCTACGAGCAGTACTTC. It specifies CASSERAYEQYF.